This entry lists 29 T cell receptor beta chains sequenced from one sample in a study of shared clonotypes between healthy human individuals. Produced via immunoSEQ multiplex PCR; TCRdb's table is partial and in-frame only. The data hold roughly 2.6 million clones, with approximately 90% observed a single time. Input material: naive CD4+ T cells sorted from blood. Indicated subset: CD45RA+ positively selected. The receptor source for this set is a man younger than 35 in good health.

The rearrangement uses TRBV5-5 and TRBJ1-6; 7 bases map to TRBD1. This CDR3 has 15 amino acids. V shed 7 bases, J shed 3 bases, and the junction held 7 bases outside the gene matches. CDR1 is SGHKS, CDR2 YYEKEE, per germline (reference sequence). The CDR3, as DNA: TGTGCCAGCGGGACCCGACAGGGCTATAATTCACCCCTCCACTTT. Translated, it gives CASGTRQGYNSPLHF.

This chain connects TRBV28 to TRBJ1-2; D remains ambiguous. Germline CDR1 and CDR2: MDHEN and SYDVKM. The CDR3 consists of 13 residues. The V and J ends lost 3 bases and 1 base respectively, with 6 bases between them. CDR3 nucleotides: TGTGCCAGCAGTTTGTGGAATAACTATGGCTACACCTTC. It specifies CASSLWNNYGYTF.

The CDR3 DNA is TGTGCCAGCAGTGAAGAGCGGGGCTACGAGCAGTACTTC. It specifies CASSEERGYEQYF. The chain couples TRBV6-4 to TRBJ2-5, with 7 bases identical to TRBD2. TRBJ2-7 matches the DNA end more closely, so the J call is doubtful. The CDR3 length is 13 residues. CDR1 and CDR2 from the germline V gene are MRHNA and SNTAGT.

Concerning this clone: The same CDR3 arises from other DNA sequences in this sample as well. This rearrangement joins TRBV20-1 to TRBJ2-5; D could derive from TRBD1 or TRBD2 (5 bases each). The CDR3 length is 11 residues. Trimming left V 6 bases short and J 5 bases short, with 10 bases between. Germline V gene lookup returns CDR1 DFQATT and CDR2 SNEGSKA (reference sequence). The CDR3 sequence: CSARWGETQYF. DNA for the CDR3: TGCAGTGCGCGTTGGGGGGAGACCCAGTACTTC.

The chain recombines TRBV5-4 with TRBJ2-2; 8 nucleotides match TRBD2. This CDR3 comprises 18 residues. V gave up 4 bases and J gave up 5 bases; unmatched junction bases: 16. The germline V gene has CDR1 SGHNT and CDR2 YYREEE (reference sequence). CDR3 in amino acids: CASSRGESGSTGTGELFF. The CDR3 DNA is TGTGCCAGCAGCAGGGGAGAGAGCGGGAGTACAGGGACCGGGGAGCTGTTTTTT.

The J gene is TRBJ2-3, the V gene TRBV2; possibly TRBD1 for D (5 bases). The CDR3 consists of 13 residues. Trimming left V 6 bases short and J 5 bases short, with 12 bases between. Germline V gene lookup returns CDR1 SNHLY and CDR2 FYNNEI. CDR3 sequence reads: CASRSRAKDTQYF. In DNA, the CDR3 is TGTGCCAGCAGGTCCAGGGCAAAAGATACGCAGTATTTT. The entire variable domain, with the rest obtained from reference TRBV2 and TRBJ2-3, is as follows: EPEVTQTPSHQVTQMGQEVILRCVPISNHLYFYWYRQILGQKVEFLVSFYNNEISEKSEIFDDQFSVERPDGSNFTLKIRSTKLEDSAMYFCASRSRAKDTQYFGPGTRLTVL.

The chain joins TRBV21-1 to TRBJ2-2; the D call of TRBD1 is as the table states it, not checked on the DNA. TRBV21-1 is a recognized pseudogene. CDR3 size: 17 residues. Here the CDR3 reads CASSTIPGTENTGELFF. The DNA of the CDR3 is TGTGCCAGCAGCACCATCCCCGGGACAGAAAACACCGGGGAGCTGTTTTTT.

The CDR3 is CAWSEGGGEQFF. CDR3 nucleotide sequence: TGTGCCTGGAGTGAGGGTGGCGGTGAGCAGTTCTTC. This chain joins TRBV30 and TRBJ2-1; D not certain. The CDR3 runs 12 residues. CDR1 is GTSNPN, CDR2 SVGIG, per germline (reference sequence). Trimming pared 1 base from V and 9 bases from J, leaving 10 bases between.

V is TRBV5-4 and J is TRBJ2-3, with D possibly being TRBD1 or TRBD2 (6 bases each). CDR3 length equals 16 residues. Germline-derived CDR1 and CDR2 are SGHNT and YYREEE (reference sequence). V lost 4 bases and J 2 bases, leaving 17 bases between the germline ends. This CDR3 is CASSPGGRLHTDTQYF. CDR3 sequence (DNA): TGTGCCAGCAGCCCTGGGGGGCGGTTACACACAGATACGCAGTATTTT.

This sequence joins TRBV5-6 and TRBJ2-7, with 9 positions matching TRBD1. V was clipped by 5 bases and J by 0 bases; unmatched bases: 6. Germline V lookup: CDR1 SGHDT, CDR2 YYEEEE. The CDR3 consists of 15 residues. The DNA of the CDR3 is TGTGCCAGCAGGGGACAGGGTTTATCCTCCTACGAGCAGTACTTC. Protein: CASRGQGLSSYEQYF. The whole variable domain, remainder taken from reference TRBV5-6 and TRBJ2-7, is DAGVTQSPTHLIKTRGQQVTLRCSPKSGHDTVSWYQQALGQGPQFIFQYYEEEERQRGNFPDRFSGHQFPNYSSELNVNALLLGDSALYLCASRGQGLSSYEQYFGPGTRLTVT.

In regard to this clone: The sample contains more than one DNA sequence encoding this CDR3. This chain links TRBV18 with TRBJ2-7; 9 bases fit TRBD1. The CDR3 has 14 residues. Germline V gene sequence: CDR1 KGHSH, CDR2 LQKENI. V gave up 3 bases and J gave up 3 bases; unmatched junction bases: 3. The CDR3 DNA sequence: TGTGCCAGCTCACCGGGACAGGGTAGCTACGAGCAGTACTTC. The encoded protein is CASSPGQGSYEQYF.

V is TRBV7-9 and J is TRBJ1-4; 9 bases align to TRBD1. The CDR3 runs 17 residues. The V gene end was trimmed by 5 bases and the J gene end by 2 bases; junction bases not matched to a gene: 9. In germline, CDR1 is SEHNR, CDR2 FQNEAQ (reference sequence). CDR3 sequence reads: CASSRGTGSTTNEKLFF. CDR3 nucleotide sequence: TGTGCCAGCAGCCGAGGGACAGGGAGTACCACTAATGAAAAACTGTTTTTT.

This chain links TRBV5-4 with TRBJ2-7; D tentatively reads TRBD1 or TRBD2 (6 bases each). This CDR3 has 14 residues. The germline V gene has CDR1 SGHNT and CDR2 YYREEE (reference sequence). Trimming removed 4 bases from V and 3 bases from J, with 14 bases in between. Here the CDR3 reads CASSPHREDYEQYF. For the CDR3, the DNA is TGTGCCAGCAGCCCCCACAGGGAGGACTACGAGCAGTACTTC.

V gene TRBV10-3 combines with J gene TRBJ2-7; TRBD1 is a possible D gene (6 bases). The V end lost 6 bases, the J end lost 5 bases, and 11 bases lay between the germline ends. The CDR3 spans 12 residues. Germline CDR1 and CDR2: ENHRY and SYGVKD. The CDR3 is CAISRTVDEQYF. The CDR3 DNA is TGTGCCATCAGCCGGACAGTGGACGAGCAGTACTTC.

This chain uses TRBV7-2 with TRBJ1-1; perhaps TRBD1 as D (6 bases). This CDR3 is 18 amino acids long. Trimming removed 5 bases from V and 4 bases from J, with 26 bases in between. CDR1 and CDR2 from the germline V gene are SGHTA and FQGNSA. The CDR3 sequence: CASSPTQPGGRSSTEAFF. The CDR3 bases are TGTGCCAGCAGCCCAACGCAACCCGGGGGGCGGAGTAGCACTGAAGCTTTCTTT. The full variable domain, its missing parts supplied by reference TRBV7-2 and TRBJ1-1, is GAGVSQSPSNKVTEKGKDVELRCDPISGHTALYWYRQSLGQGLEFLIYFQGNSAPDKSGLPSDRFSAERTGGSVSTLTIQRTQQEDSAVYLCASSPTQPGGRSSTEAFFGQGTRLTVV.

The chain couples TRBV6-6 to TRBJ1-5; unclear D gene. The CDR3 is 13 residues long. Trimming pared 8 bases from V and 7 bases from J, leaving 15 bases between. Looked up from germline, CDR1 is MNHNY and CDR2 is SVGAGI (reference sequence). CDR3 loop: CASLTGRQQPQHF. The DNA for the CDR3 is TGTGCCAGCTTGACGGGGAGACAACAGCCCCAGCATTTT.

V is TRBV5-1 and J is TRBJ2-4, with no clear D. Trimming removed 0 bases at V and 5 bases at J, with 3 bases between. Looked up from germline, CDR1 is SGHRS and CDR2 is YFSETQ. The CDR3 is made up of 12 amino acids. The CDR3 region has the DNA TGCGCCAGCAGCTTGGTTGAAAACATTCAGTACTTC. It codes for CASSLVENIQYF.

This clone was seen only once. The chain has TRBV28 and TRBJ2-7; 10 nucleotides agree with TRBD1. V was clipped by 4 bases and J by 6 bases; unmatched bases: 9. Germline CDR1 MDHEN, CDR2 SYDVKM. This CDR3 region has 15 residues. The CDR3, as DNA: TGTGCCAGCAGTTCACCCGGGACAGGGGAGTTCGAGCAGTACTTC. It codes for CASSSPGTGEFEQYF.

The chain is built from TRBV28 and TRBJ1-3; no definite D call. V lost 2 bases and J lost 4, with 6 bases in between. This CDR3 region has 13 residues. Germline V gene data show CDR1 as MDHEN and CDR2 as SYDVKM. CDR3 protein: CASSLTEGNTIYF. The CDR3 DNA follows: TGTGCCAGCAGTTTAACAGAGGGAAACACCATATATTTT.

This clone was recorded only once. This sequence joins TRBV2 and TRBJ2-2; tentatively, D is TRBD1 or TRBD2 (5 bases each). V gave up 6 bases and J gave up 5 bases, with 13 bases separating them. CDR1 SNHLY and CDR2 FYNNEI come from the germline V gene. This CDR3 region has 14 residues. CDR3 loop: CASSPGPGTGELFF. The CDR3 DNA follows: TGTGCCAGCAGCCCGGGACCAGGGACCGGGGAGCTGTTTTTT.

The CDR3, as DNA: TGTGCCAGCAGCCGAACAGGGGACACTGAAGCTTTCTTT. Its translation is CASSRTGDTEAFF. This chain links TRBV13 with TRBJ1-1; 7 bases line up with TRBD1. The CDR3 sequence is 13 residues long. Trimming removed 5 bases from V and 3 bases from J; junction bases left unmatched: 3. Germline V gene data show CDR1 as PRHDT and CDR2 as FYEKMQ (reference sequence).

The chain couples TRBV27 to TRBJ2-1, with 10 bases identical to TRBD2. With V trimmed by 5 bases and J by 4 bases, 2 bases remained unmatched. CDR1 MNHEY and CDR2 SMNVEV come from the germline V gene (reference sequence). The CDR3 length is 14 residues. CDR3 protein: CASSRTSGYNEQFF. The CDR3 DNA sequence: TGTGCCAGCAGTCGGACTAGCGGATACAATGAGCAGTTCTTC.

The chain couples TRBV5-6 to TRBJ1-4; TRBD1 is a possible D gene (6 bases). The CDR3 consists of 16 residues. Trimming removed 4 bases at V and 3 bases at J, with 16 bases between. The germline V gene has CDR1 SGHDT and CDR2 YYEEEE. CDR3 in DNA: TGTGCCAGCAGCCCGGGACACACTCGCGCTAATGAAAAACTGTTTTTT. This codes for CASSPGHTRANEKLFF.

This clone was seen once. The sample holds other DNA sequences that translate to the same CDR3. The chain joins TRBV7-2 to TRBJ1-2, with 9 bases that match TRBD1. In germline, CDR1 is SGHTA, CDR2 FQGNSA. V lost 4 bases to trimming and J lost 4 bases; unmatched junction nucleotides: 1. The CDR3 consists of 13 residues. CDR3 loop: CASSSTGGYGYTF. In DNA, the CDR3 is TGTGCCAGCAGCTCGACAGGGGGCTATGGCTACACCTTC.

In its sample, this clone was seen once. The CDR3 region is CASSHPGTADYEQYF. DNA of the CDR3: TGTGCCAGCAGCCACCCCGGGACAGCAGACTACGAGCAGTACTTC. The genes are TRBV5-4 and TRBJ2-7; 7 nucleotides line up with TRBD1. Per the germline V gene, CDR1 is SGHNT and CDR2 is YYREEE (reference sequence). The ends lost 4 bases at V and 3 bases at J; junction bases unmatched: 10. This CDR3 is built from 15 residues.

In its sample, this clone was seen a few times. The CDR3 here is CASSPVDMESSYNSPLHF. The DNA for the CDR3 is TGCGCCAGCAGCCCCGTCGATATGGAGAGCTCCTATAATTCACCCCTCCACTTT. The chain is built from TRBV4-1 and TRBJ1-6; D not certain. Germline V gives CDR1 MGHRA, CDR2 YSYEKL. Trimming removed 4 bases from V and 0 bases from J, with 16 bases in between. This CDR3 comprises 18 residues.

The V and J genes are TRBV4-1 and TRBJ1-2; tentative D call: TRBD1 (6 bases). Trimming removed 1 base at V and 4 bases at J, with 13 bases between. Germline V lookup: CDR1 MGHRA, CDR2 YSYEKL. The CDR3 extends over 15 amino acids. The CDR3 DNA sequence: TGCGCCAGCAGCCAAGTGATAGGCAGGGGCTATGGCTACACCTTC. Translating it yields CASSQVIGRGYGYTF.

The chain employs TRBV30 and TRBJ1-1; 7 positions agree with TRBD1. Trimming at V came to 3 bases and at J to 7 bases, leaving 8 bases not matched to a gene. The CDR3 covers 13 residues. Germline assignment: CDR1 GTSNPN and CDR2 SVGIG (reference sequence). Here the CDR3 DNA reads TGTGCCTGGAGGCTCCGGGACAGTGGTGAAGCTTTCTTT. It yields the protein CAWRLRDSGEAFF.

This sequence joins TRBV5-6 and TRBJ2-2; D uncertain. The V and J ends lost 2 bases and 4 bases respectively, with 15 bases between them. This CDR3 comprises 16 residues. Germline CDR1 SGHDT, CDR2 YYEEEE. The DNA of the CDR3 is TGTGCCAGCAGCTTACGGCCCCCCCAAGGCACCGGGGAGCTGTTTTTT. Its protein is CASSLRPPQGTGELFF.